The rows below give T cell receptor beta chains drawn from one sample of a study of human T cells and chemical hapten exposure. TCRdb fed the RACE reads into MiXCR, producing one record per CDR3 protein. Here the sample spans some 77,000 distinct CDR3 sequences, 10% being singletons. Sample: whole blood, taken in connection with sensitization to the hapten diphenylcyclopropenone (DPC). The source of these receptors is a woman aged 45-65 years with alopecia areata. Some clones in this sample may be carry-over from other donors' samples. The CDR3 runs from the conserved cysteine through the conserved F or W. Rows give clone size only sometimes, using once, few, many, or a class for an expanded clone.

clone size: .; V gene: TRBV6-1; J gene: TRBJ1-5; CDR3 protein: CASSENRGQGQPQHF
clone size: many; V gene: TRBV6-2/TRBV6-3; J gene: TRBJ2-7; CDR3 protein: CASSYGHYEQYF
clone size: .; V gene: TRBV29-1; J gene: TRBJ2-7; CDR3 protein: CSVFGTGSSSYEQYF
clone size: .; V gene: TRBV7-9; J gene: TRBJ2-2; CDR3 protein: CASSGPELFF
clone size: .; V gene: TRBV7-2; J gene: TRBJ2-3; CDR3 protein: CASSLTSGTDTQYF
clone size: .; V gene: TRBV4-1; J gene: TRBJ2-3; CDR3 protein: CASSRLLGQDTDTQYF
clone size: many; V gene: TRBV20-1; J gene: TRBJ2-7; CDR3 protein: CSARHPAGERYEQYF
clone size: .; V gene: TRBV9; J gene: TRBJ1-1; CDR3 protein: CASSPSLGTEAFF
clone size: .; V gene: TRBV4-2; J gene: TRBJ2-1; CDR3 protein: CASSPGLRHNEQFF
clone size: .; V gene: TRBV7-8; J gene: TRBJ1-5; CDR3 protein: CASSLVLPVAQPQHF
clone size: .; V gene: TRBV5-8; J gene: TRBJ2-1; CDR3 protein: CASRNRGAGGRNEQFF
clone size: .; V gene: TRBV7-8; J gene: TRBJ2-3; CDR3 protein: CASGAGRGHTDTQYF
clone size: few; V gene: TRBV24-1; J gene: TRBJ1-4; CDR3 protein: CATSARDRGNEKLFF
clone size: .; V gene: TRBV27; J gene: TRBJ2-2; CDR3 protein: CASSLILINTGELFF
clone size: .; V gene: TRBV6-5; J gene: TRBJ1-1; CDR3 protein: CASSFASRAFF
clone size: many; V gene: TRBV5-6; J gene: TRBJ2-7; CDR3 protein: CASSPIRATSYEQYF
clone size: .; V gene: TRBV6-2/TRBV6-3; J gene: TRBJ1-5; CDR3 protein: CASRPGAGQWNQPQHF
clone size: few; V gene: TRBV11-2; J gene: TRBJ2-2; CDR3 protein: CASSLGGRNTGELFF
clone size: many; V gene: TRBV19; J gene: TRBJ2-3; CDR3 protein: CASSVMAGGPTDTQYF
clone size: many; V gene: TRBV6-1; J gene: TRBJ1-1; CDR3 protein: CASRIDRSENTEAFF
clone size: .; V gene: TRBV2; J gene: TRBJ2-5; CDR3 protein: CASTLTGAEGKTQYF
clone size: many; V gene: TRBV28; J gene: TRBJ1-4; CDR3 protein: CASRPQPNEKLFF
clone size: few; V gene: TRBV28; J gene: TRBJ2-7; CDR3 protein: CASTTSSYEQYF
clone size: .; V gene: TRBV29-1; J gene: TRBJ1-2; CDR3 protein: CSTRTGEYGYTF
clone size: .; V gene: TRBV6-2/TRBV6-3; J gene: TRBJ2-7; CDR3 protein: CASVGRSSYEQYF
clone size: .; V gene: TRBV18; J gene: TRBJ2-2; CDR3 protein: CASSPFASVIAGELFF
clone size: .; V gene: TRBV3-1; J gene: TRBJ2-3; CDR3 protein: CASSQELDTQYF
clone size: few; V gene: TRBV7-6; J gene: TRBJ1-5; CDR3 protein: CASSPGRYQPQHF
clone size: .; V gene: TRBV29-1; J gene: TRBJ2-1; CDR3 protein: CSALAGQSSYNEQFF
clone size: .; V gene: TRBV7-9; J gene: TRBJ2-2; CDR3 protein: CASSPEVGELFF
clone size: .; V gene: TRBV6-1; J gene: TRBJ1-1; CDR3 protein: CASSDQGPEAFF
clone size: .; V gene: TRBV9; J gene: TRBJ1-1; CDR3 protein: CASSGHPTNTEAFF
clone size: .; V gene: TRBV29-1; J gene: TRBJ2-5; CDR3 protein: CSVEEETQYF
clone size: many; V gene: TRBV28; J gene: TRBJ2-5; CDR3 protein: CASSLSRQGQETQYF
clone size: few; V gene: TRBV29-1; J gene: TRBJ1-1; CDR3 protein: CSVEGHTYTEAFF
clone size: many; V gene: TRBV12-3/TRBV12-4; J gene: TRBJ1-1; CDR3 protein: CASSPTMGSQSHTEAFF
clone size: few; V gene: TRBV11-1; J gene: TRBJ1-1; CDR3 protein: CASSLGRRKGEAFF